Listed here are 27 T cell receptor beta chains from one sample, sequenced in a study of blood T cell repertoires in COVID-19. Repertoires were generated with immunoSEQ multiplex PCR, while TCRdb's copy carries only in-frame clones and drops some. Among roughly 290,000 clones listed, 75% to 90% were seen once. Sequenced material: PBMCs or T cells enriched from blood (not recorded which). Source of these receptors: a woman aged 40 to 49 who had recovered from COVID-19.

The chain employs TRBV5-6 and TRBJ1-2, with 7 bases identical to TRBD1. Germline V gives CDR1 SGHDT, CDR2 YYEEEE. CDR3 length equals 15 residues. V shed 1 base and J 9 bases; nucleotides not matched to a gene: 12. The CDR3 nucleotides read TGTGCCAGCAGCTTGTACAGTCTACAGGGGATAAGCTACACCTTC. It translates to CASSLYSLQGISYTF.

The chain recombines TRBV5-1 with TRBJ1-1; D remains ambiguous. Germline-derived CDR1 and CDR2 are SGHRS and YFSETQ. The CDR3 covers 15 residues. With 0 bases removed from V and 4 bases from J, the gap between germline ends came to 13 bases. CDR3: CASSLGGGMGTEAFF. The DNA of the CDR3 is TGCGCCAGCAGCTTGGGCGGCGGTATGGGCACTGAAGCTTTCTTT.

The V call is TRBV6-2 or TRBV6-3, the J call TRBJ1-1; TRBD1 is a possible D gene (5 bases). The CDR3 extends over 11 amino acids. V was trimmed by 5 bases and J by 5 bases, leaving 6 bases between them. Germline loops: CDR1 MNHEY, CDR2 SVGEGT. CDR3 coding DNA: TGTGCCAGCAGTGGGGGGACTGAAGCTTTCTTT. Translating it yields CASSGGTEAFF.

The rearrangement uses TRBV10-3 and TRBJ2-7; no clear D gene. Germline assignment: CDR1 ENHRY and CDR2 SYGVKD. V was cut by 8 bases and J by 6 bases, with 20 bases left in between. CDR3 length: 14 amino acids. The CDR3 nucleotides read TGTGCCATCGGCGCCTCAGGAACGTCCCGCGAGCAGTACTTC. Translating it yields CAIGASGTSREQYF.

The gene calls are TRBV6-5 and TRBJ2-5; D might be TRBD2 (5 bases). The V and J ends lost 6 bases and 10 bases respectively, with 18 bases between them. The CDR3 has 13 amino acids. CDR1 is MNHEY and CDR2 is SVGAGI in the germline V gene. CDR3 residues: CASSQTSGRGQYF. In DNA, the CDR3 is TGTGCCAGCAGCCAAACCAGCGGCCGGGGCCAGTACTTC.

The chain has TRBV19 and TRBJ1-1; 8 bases are a match to TRBD1. This CDR3 comprises 14 residues. Germline-derived CDR1 and CDR2 are LNHDA and SQIVND (reference sequence). Losses at the gene ends were 6 bases for V and 8 bases for J; bases not matched to a gene: 11. The CDR3 DNA reads as TGTGCCAGTAGAAATTCTGGACAGGGTCTAGAAGCTTTCTTT. Amino acid sequence: CASRNSGQGLEAFF.

This sequence joins TRBV12-2 and TRBJ1-6; TRBD1 is the table's D call and was not checked against the DNA. TRBV12-2 is a pseudogene segment. This CDR3 comprises 16 residues. CDR3 sequence: CASRLALYRGSSPLHF. DNA of the CDR3: TGTGCAAGTCGCTTAGCGCTCTACAGGGGGTCTTCACCCCTCCACTTT.

The chain has TRBV14 and TRBJ2-7, with D possibly being TRBD1 (6 bases). In germline, CDR1 is SGHDN, CDR2 FVKESK. The CDR3 is made up of 15 amino acids. V lost 5 bases and J 0 bases, leaving 14 bases between the germline ends. CDR3 sequence reads: CASSAGTPSSYEQYF. The CDR3 nucleotides are TGTGCCAGCAGCGCTGGGACACCCAGCTCCTACGAGCAGTACTTC.

The CDR3, as DNA: TGTGCCAGCTCACCTCGGCAGGGGGTGAACACTGAAGCTTTCTTT. Translating gives CASSPRQGVNTEAFF. The chain has TRBV18 and TRBJ1-1; TRBD1 agrees at 7 bases. CDR1 is KGHSH and CDR2 is LQKENI in the germline V gene. The V segment lost 3 bases and the J segment 0 bases; nucleotides outside the gene matches: 4. This CDR3 contains 15 residues.

This clone was picked up one time. The V call is TRBV5-1, the J call TRBJ1-2; perhaps TRBD1 as D (5 bases). CDR1 is SGHRS, CDR2 YFSETQ, per germline. CDR3 length: 15 residues. The V end was cut by 1 base, the J end by 6 bases, with 16 bases between. CDR3 in DNA: TGCGCCAGCAGCTTGATGTTTATAAGGGGTGATGGCTACACCTTC. Amino acids: CASSLMFIRGDGYTF.

The chain employs TRBV19 and TRBJ2-7; D is perhaps TRBD2 (7 bases). Trimming removed 7 bases from V and 5 bases from J, with 24 bases in between. Germline loops: CDR1 LNHDA, CDR2 SQIVND (reference sequence). The CDR3 is made up of 16 amino acids. CDR3 DNA: TGTGCCAGTACTTCAAGGTCGGGGGGCGACCCCCACGAGCAGTACTTC. This translates into CASTSRSGGDPHEQYF.

The chain links TRBV6-5 to TRBJ1-2; no definite D call. The CDR3 runs 16 residues. The germline V gene has CDR1 MNHEY and CDR2 SVGAGI. Trimming removed 4 bases at V and 8 bases at J, with 23 bases between. The DNA for the CDR3 is TGTGCCAGCAGTTCCGACCCGCGAGTACACCCCGGGGGCTACACCTTC. Amino acid sequence: CASSSDPRVHPGGYTF.

The rearrangement uses TRBV5-1 and TRBJ2-5, with 11 bases identical to TRBD1. V shed 0 bases, J shed 3 bases, and the junction held 10 bases outside the gene matches. There are 18 residues in the CDR3. Per the germline V gene, CDR1 is SGHRS and CDR2 is YFSETQ. CDR3 region: CASSLEGTGGSGEETQYF. The CDR3 region has the DNA TGCGCCAGCAGCTTGGAGGGGACAGGGGGATCTGGGGAAGAGACCCAGTACTTC.

The CDR3 DNA reads as TGTGCCAGCAGTGAAGCTCTGTCCATCGGCACTGAAGCTTTCTTT. Protein: CASSEALSIGTEAFF. This sequence joins TRBV2 and TRBJ1-1; D remains ambiguous. This CDR3 contains 15 residues. Germline loops: CDR1 SNHLY, CDR2 FYNNEI. V lost 0 bases and J lost 4, with 12 bases in between.

This chain joins TRBV30 and TRBJ1-5, with 9 bases that match TRBD1. The CDR3 has 18 residues. J gave up 0 bases and V 1 base, and 10 bases lay outside the gene matches. Germline V CDR1 and CDR2: GTSNPN, SVGIG (reference sequence). This CDR3 is CAWSAWTGEFNSNQPQHF. As DNA, the CDR3 is TGTGCCTGGAGTGCCTGGACAGGGGAGTTTAATAGCAATCAGCCCCAGCATTTT.

The chain couples TRBV24-1 to TRBJ2-3; 9 nucleotides agree with TRBD1. V dropped 4 bases and J dropped 3; count of bases not matched to a gene: 4. CDR1 and CDR2 (germline): KGHDR, SFDVKD. The CDR3 length is 15 residues. The chain's CDR3 is CATSETGGRTDTQYF. The CDR3 DNA reads as TGTGCCACCAGTGAGACAGGGGGTCGGACAGATACGCAGTATTTT.

The rearrangement uses TRBV6-1 and TRBJ1-3, with D hard to call. The CDR3 has 14 amino acids. Trimming left V 3 bases short and J 4 bases short, with 10 bases between. CDR1 is MNHNS, CDR2 SASEGT, per germline. The CDR3 nucleotides read TGTGCCAGCAGTGACGTTGGAGTCGGAAACACCATATATTTT. Amino acid sequence: CASSDVGVGNTIYF.

Comments on this clone: The CDR3 does not close with the conserved phenylalanine or tryptophan, likely indicating a read error. Because the CDR3's place on the DNA is in doubt, the DNA is left out and the CDR3 is given as listed by TCRdb. The chain has TRBV21-1 and TRBJ2-7; the D call of TRBD2 is as the table states it, not checked on the DNA. TRBV21-1 is assigned pseudogene status. The CDR3 spans 8 amino acids, including both terminal residues. Here the CDR3 reads CASPEGPS.

The genes are TRBV11-2 and TRBJ2-2, with 7 nucleotides matching TRBD2. The CDR3 has 16 residues. V gave up 5 bases and J gave up 3 bases; unmatched junction bases: 9. The V gene's germline CDR1 is SGHAT and CDR2 FQNNGV. Here the CDR3 DNA reads TGTGCCAGCAGCCGCGGGGCTAGCGGAGACACCGGGGAGCTGTTTTTT. Protein product: CASSRGASGDTGELFF. Full variable domain (missing parts from reference TRBV11-2 and TRBJ2-2): EAGVAQSPRYKIIEKRQSVAFWCNPISGHATLYWYQQILGQGPKLLIQFQNNGVVDDSQLPKDRFSAERLKGVDSTLKIQPAKLEDSAVYLCASSRGASGDTGELFFGEGSRLTVL.

This sequence joins TRBV19 and TRBJ2-5, with TRBD1 matching 8 bases. J was trimmed by 1 base and V by 7 bases; bases with no gene match: 2. The CDR3 contains 13 residues. The germline V gene has CDR1 LNHDA and CDR2 SQIVND (reference sequence). In nucleotides, the CDR3 is TGTGCCAGTACCGGACAGGGCCAAGAGACCCAGTACTTC. Residues: CASTGQGQETQYF.

This chain links TRBV2 with TRBJ1-4; the D is unclear. Germline V gene lookup returns CDR1 SNHLY and CDR2 FYNNEI. V dropped 4 bases and J dropped 5 bases, with 11 bases sitting between them. The CDR3 spans 14 residues. CDR3 bases: TGTGCCAGCAGTGTGCACAGAAGAAATGAAAAACTGTTTTTT. This translates into CASSVHRRNEKLFF.

The chain carries TRBV18 and TRBJ1-2; the D gene is possibly TRBD1 (6 bases). Trimming stripped 3 bases from V and 3 bases from J, with 14 bases between. The CDR3 length is 15 residues. Looked up from germline, CDR1 is KGHSH and CDR2 is LQKENI. Written as DNA, the CDR3 is TGTGCCAGCTCACCCCAGGACAGCAACTACTATGGCTACACCTTC. It yields the protein CASSPQDSNYYGYTF.

The chain combines TRBV19 with TRBJ2-1; TRBD2 matches at 9 bases. Trimming took 4 bases from V and 4 from J; bases not matched to a gene: 5. This CDR3 contains 15 residues. Germline CDR1 LNHDA, CDR2 SQIVND (reference sequence). The CDR3 DNA sequence: TGTGCCAGTAGTAACTCGGCGGGAGGGTACAATGAGCAGTTCTTC. Residues: CASSNSAGGYNEQFF. The variable domain in full, with the rest retrieved from reference TRBV19 and TRBJ2-1, is DGGITQSPKYLFRKEGQNVTLSCEQNLNHDAMYWYRQDPGQGLRLIYYSQIVNDFQKGDIAEGYSVSREKKESFPLTVTSAQKNPTAFYLCASSNSAGGYNEQFFGPGTRLTVL.

The chain links TRBV9 to TRBJ2-1; 11 nucleotides match TRBD2. V was clipped by 0 bases and J by 4 bases; unmatched bases: 9. The CDR3 consists of 18 residues. CDR1 is SGDLS, CDR2 YYNGEE, per germline. The chain's CDR3 is CASSVVVSGGAGYNEQFF. The CDR3 DNA reads as TGTGCCAGCAGCGTAGTGGTTAGCGGGGGGGCCGGGTACAATGAGCAGTTCTTC.

This sequence joins TRBV4-1 and TRBJ1-3, with unresolved D. Between the trimmed V and J ends, which lost 4 bases and 4 bases, there was a span of 20 bases. Germline values: CDR1 MGHRA, CDR2 YSYEKL. The CDR3 consists of 17 residues. CDR3 in amino acids: CASSRIPHGRRGNTIYF. The CDR3 DNA is TGCGCCAGCAGCCGGATACCACATGGGCGAAGAGGAAACACCATATATTTT.

CDR3 in DNA: TGTGCCAGCAGTCGAACTAGCGGGGGTACCTACGAGCAGTACTTC. Translated: CASSRTSGGTYEQYF. The chain employs TRBV6-5 and TRBJ2-7; 11 positions agree with TRBD2. The CDR3 is 15 residues long. Germline V gene data show CDR1 as MNHEY and CDR2 as SVGAGI. The J segment lost 2 bases and the V segment lost 5 bases, leaving 5 bases of the junction unmatched.

The V gene is TRBV29-1, the J gene TRBJ2-1, with 7 positions matching TRBD1. The CDR3 runs to 13 residues. Losses at the gene ends were 8 bases for V and 6 bases for J; bases not matched to a gene: 10. CDR1 and CDR2 from the germline V gene are SQVTM and ANQGSEA. In nucleotides, the CDR3 is TGCAGCTTACAGGGGAAGAGCCCCAATGAGCAGTTCTTC. This translates into CSLQGKSPNEQFF.